This T cell receptor beta chain was profiled in a study of T cell responses to AZD1222 COVID-19 vaccine. General study results and limits: The donor group comprised mostly white British people and more females; the analysis possibly underestimated clonal diversity. Vaccine-associated CD4 TCRs ranged over spike, dominating at 160-218 and 743-854.

In this sample, this clone turned up once. Its specificity is unknown. Generated by immunoSEQ multiplex PCR, the TCRdb table keeps only in-frame clones and is missing some. Of about 190,000 clones in the sample, about nine tenths were seen once. The CDR3 is made up of 12 amino acids. Trimming removed 5 bases at V and 3 bases at J, with 2 bases between. The J gene is TRBJ1-6, the V gene TRBV12-3 or TRBV12-4, with D uncertain. This specimen consisted of peripheral blood, obtained on day 0 of AZD1222 vaccination. This TCR was sampled from an adult in good health. CDR3 protein: CASSVYNSPLHF. The CDR3 DNA follows: TGTGCCAGCAGTGTCTATAATTCACCCCTCCACTTT.